The 8 T cell receptor beta chains below all came from one sample that was sequenced in a study of blood T cell repertoires in COVID-19. Sequenced by immunoSEQ multiplex PCR; TCRdb stores in-frame clones only, minus some. This sample has some 290,000 clones; roughly 86% occur once, and the top ten carry around 9%. Sequencing input: PBMCs or T cells enriched from blood (not recorded which). The receptors come from a woman aged 30 to 39 who had recovered from COVID-19.

The rearrangement links TRBV7-2 to TRBJ2-5, with no clear D. This CDR3 spans 14 amino acids. The germline gives CDR1 SGHTA, CDR2 FQGNSA. The V gene lost 2 bases and the J gene lost 1 base, with 8 bases spanning the gap. For the CDR3, the DNA is TGTGCCAGCAGCTTAAACACAGCCCAAGAGACCCAGTACTTC. It yields the protein CASSLNTAQETQYF.

The chain joins TRBV14 to TRBJ2-7; 7 positions match TRBD1. Germline trimming cut 5 bases from V and 3 bases from J; bases unmatched to any gene: 7. The CDR3 contains 14 residues. Per germline, CDR1 SGHDN and CDR2 FVKESK. The CDR3 reads CASSETGNYYEQYF. The DNA for the CDR3 is TGTGCCAGCAGCGAGACAGGGAATTACTACGAGCAGTACTTC.

This chain uses TRBV18 with TRBJ1-5; a weak D match, TRBD1 (5 bases). Trimming removed 3 bases from V and 6 bases from J, with 12 bases in between. Germline V gene data show CDR1 as KGHSH and CDR2 as LQKENI. The CDR3 has 14 amino acids. Written as DNA, the CDR3 is TGTGCCAGCTCACCCCCGGGACTCGGTCAGCCCCAGCATTTT. The encoded protein is CASSPPGLGQPQHF.

The chain links TRBV3-1 (or the pseudogene TRBV3-2) to TRBJ1-6, with a weak D call TRBD1 (5 bases). Trimming shortened V by 4 bases and J by 9 bases, and 16 bases separated the two germline ends. The CDR3 sequence is 15 residues long. Germline V gives CDR1 LGHDT, CDR2 YNNKEL (reference sequence). CDR3 in amino acids: CASSPRTAGVSPLHF. The CDR3 bases are TGTGCCAGCAGCCCACGGACGGCGGGGGTTTCACCCCTCCACTTT.

CDR3 sequence: CATIKQYNEQFF. CDR3 bases: TGTGCTACGATAAAACAGTACAATGAGCAGTTCTTC. The chain carries TRBV28 and TRBJ2-1; D gene uncertain. Germline-derived CDR1 and CDR2 are MDHEN and SYDVKM. The CDR3 loop spans 12 amino acids.

In its sample, this clone was seen once. The chain links TRBV27 to TRBJ1-5; 9 bases fit TRBD1. The CDR3 length is 15 residues. Germline loops: CDR1 MNHEY, CDR2 SMNVEV (reference sequence). The junction had 7 bases not matched to a gene; V was cut back by 5 bases and J by 5 bases. The DNA of the CDR3 is TGTGCCAGCAGTAAGCTCGGACAGGGGCATCAGCCCCAGCATTTT. Residues: CASSKLGQGHQPQHF.

The J gene is TRBJ2-1, the V gene TRBV6-5; 8 bases are a match to TRBD2. The CDR3 is 16 amino acids. Germline V gene data show CDR1 as MNHEY and CDR2 as SVGAGI. With 0 bases clipped from V and 6 bases from J, the junction kept 7 bases outside the gene matches. The CDR3 nucleotides are TGTGCCAGCAGTTACTCGAGAAGCGGGAGTCTCAATGAGCAGTTCTTC. As protein: CASSYSRSGSLNEQFF.

The genes are TRBV5-1 and TRBJ2-4; possibly TRBD2 for D (6 bases). Trimming removed 4 bases from V and 6 bases from J, with 23 bases in between. This CDR3 spans 17 amino acids. Germline V gene data show CDR1 as SGHRS and CDR2 as YFSETQ. The CDR3 DNA sequence: TGCGCCAGCAGCCCCTCTCTAGCGAATCCTGGCAGAAACATTCAGTACTTC. Amino acids: CASSPSLANPGRNIQYF.